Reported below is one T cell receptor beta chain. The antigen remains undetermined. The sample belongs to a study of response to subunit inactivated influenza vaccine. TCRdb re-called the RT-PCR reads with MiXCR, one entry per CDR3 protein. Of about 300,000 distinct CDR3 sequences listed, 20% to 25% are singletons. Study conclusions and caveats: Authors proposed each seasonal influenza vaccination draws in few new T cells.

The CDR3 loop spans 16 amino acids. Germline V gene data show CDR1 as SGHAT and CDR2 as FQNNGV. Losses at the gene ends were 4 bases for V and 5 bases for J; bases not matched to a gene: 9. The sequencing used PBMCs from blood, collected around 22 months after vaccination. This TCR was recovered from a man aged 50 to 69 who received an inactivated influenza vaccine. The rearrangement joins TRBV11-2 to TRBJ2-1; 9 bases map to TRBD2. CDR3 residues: CASSSLRSGRNNEQFF. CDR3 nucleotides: TGTGCCAGCAGCTCTCTAAGAAGCGGGAGGAACAATGAGCAGTTCTTC.